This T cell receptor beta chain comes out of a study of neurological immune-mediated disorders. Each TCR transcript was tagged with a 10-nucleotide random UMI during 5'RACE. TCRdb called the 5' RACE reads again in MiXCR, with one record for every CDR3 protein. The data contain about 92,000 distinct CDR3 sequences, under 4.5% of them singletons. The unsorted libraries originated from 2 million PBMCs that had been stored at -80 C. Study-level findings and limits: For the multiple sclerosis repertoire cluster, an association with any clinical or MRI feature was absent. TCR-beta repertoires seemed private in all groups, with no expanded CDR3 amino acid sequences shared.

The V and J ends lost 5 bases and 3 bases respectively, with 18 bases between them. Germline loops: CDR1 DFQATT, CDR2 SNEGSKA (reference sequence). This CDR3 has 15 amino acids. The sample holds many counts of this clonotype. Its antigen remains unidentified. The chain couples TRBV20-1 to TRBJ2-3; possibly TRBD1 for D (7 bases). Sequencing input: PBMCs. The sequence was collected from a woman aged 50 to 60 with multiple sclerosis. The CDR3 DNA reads TGCAGTGCTCCGGGGGCCAGGGGGACGACAGATACGCAGTATTTT. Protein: CSAPGARGTTDTQYF.